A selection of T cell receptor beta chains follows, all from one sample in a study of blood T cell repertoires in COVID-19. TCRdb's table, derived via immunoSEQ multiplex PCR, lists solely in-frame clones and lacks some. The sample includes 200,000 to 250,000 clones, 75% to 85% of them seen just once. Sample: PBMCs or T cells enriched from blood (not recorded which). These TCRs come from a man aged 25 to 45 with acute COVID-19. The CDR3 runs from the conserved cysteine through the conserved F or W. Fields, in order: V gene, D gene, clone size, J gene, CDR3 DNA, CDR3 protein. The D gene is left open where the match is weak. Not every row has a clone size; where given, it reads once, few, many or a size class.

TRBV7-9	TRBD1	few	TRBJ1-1	TGTGCCAGCAGCGTCGGGACAGCTTTAGAGGCTTTCTTT	CASSVGTALEAFF
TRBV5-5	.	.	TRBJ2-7	TGTGCCAGCAGCCTGACGGGAGCCTACGAGCAGTACTTC	CASSLTGAYEQYF
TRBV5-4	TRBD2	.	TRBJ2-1	TGTGCCAGCAGCCCTGGCGGCGGGGGGACGAATGAGCAGTTCTTC	CASSPGGGGTNEQFF
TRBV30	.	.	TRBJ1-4	TGTGCCTGGAGCAATCGGGACACTACTGGGAAACTGTTTTTT	CAWSNRDTTGKLFF
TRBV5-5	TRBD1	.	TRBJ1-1	TGTGCCAGCAGCCTGGACAGGGGGCGGGGGTCAGGTGAAGCTTTCTTT	CASSLDRGRGSGEAFF
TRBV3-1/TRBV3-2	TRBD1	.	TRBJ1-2	TGTGCCAGCAGCCAAGACCAGACAGGGGCTGGCTACACCTTC	CASSQDQTGAGYTF
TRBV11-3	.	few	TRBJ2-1	TGTGCCAGCAGCTTAAGACGGGGGAGTGAGCAGTTCTTC	CASSLRRGSEQFF
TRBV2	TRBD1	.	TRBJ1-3	TGTGCCAGCAGTGAGGTCACAGGGGGTTACTCTGGAAACACCATATATTTT	CASSEVTGGYSGNTIYF
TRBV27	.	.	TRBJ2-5	TGTGCCAGCAAAGCTGGTTCGAAGACCCAGTACTTC	CASKAGSKTQYF
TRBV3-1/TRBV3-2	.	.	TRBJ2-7	TGTGCCAGCGGGGGGACGGAGGACTCCTACGAGCAGTACTTC	CASGGTEDSYEQYF
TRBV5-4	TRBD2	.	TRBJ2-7	TGTGCCAGCAGCCCGTCGACTAGCGGGGGCCCCGGGGAGCAGTACTTC	CASSPSTSGGPGEQYF
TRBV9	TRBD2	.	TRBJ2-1	TGTGCCAGCAGCCCAGCGATAGCGGGGGGCTACAATGAGCAGTTCTTC	CASSPAIAGGYNEQFF
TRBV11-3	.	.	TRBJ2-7	TGTGCCAGCAGCTTAGAGGGGCCCTCCTACGAGCAGTACTTC	CASSLEGPSYEQYF
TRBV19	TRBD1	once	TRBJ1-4	TGTGCCAGTAGTCCTAGGGACAGGATAAATGAAAAACTGTTTTTT	CASSPRDRINEKLFF
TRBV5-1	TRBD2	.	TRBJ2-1	TGCGCCAGCAGTAGACTAGCGGGGGCGCCGATAAATGAGCAGTTCTTC	CASSRLAGAPINEQFF
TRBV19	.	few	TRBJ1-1	TGTGCCAGTAGTGTACAGGGCCGCGGCACTGAAGCTTTCTTT	CASSVQGRGTEAFF
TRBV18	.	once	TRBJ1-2	TGTGCCAGCTCACCTCTCCCCCGGGAAACCACCTATGGCTACACCTTC	CASSPLPRETTYGYTF
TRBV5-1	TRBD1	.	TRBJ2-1	TGCGCCAGCAGCTTGGGGACAGGGTCAGATGAGCAGTTCTTC	CASSLGTGSDEQFF
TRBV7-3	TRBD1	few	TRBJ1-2	TGTGCCAGCAGCTTAAATGGAGGACAGGGAAGCTATGGCTACACCTTC	CASSLNGGQGSYGYTF
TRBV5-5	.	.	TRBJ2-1	TGTGCCAGCAGCCTAGAGGGTTGGAATGAGCAGTTCTTC	CASSLEGWNEQFF
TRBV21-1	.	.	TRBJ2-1	TGTGCCAGCAGCCATACGTCCCGGGACAGGGACAATGAGCAGTTCTTC	CASSHTSRDRDNEQFF
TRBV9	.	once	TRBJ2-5	TGTGCCAGCAGCGTAGTGCCGGGTGAGACCCAGTACTTC	CASSVVPGETQYF
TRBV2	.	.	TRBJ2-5	TGTGCCAGCAGTGACTCCGGGGAAGGGGAGACCCAGTACTTC	CASSDSGEGETQYF
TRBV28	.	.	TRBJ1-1	TGTGCCAGCAGGCGGGGTGAAGCTTTCTTT	CASRRGEAFF
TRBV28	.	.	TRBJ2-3	TGTGCCAGCAGTTTGGGCTTAAGCACAGATACGCAGTATTTT	CASSLGLSTDTQYF
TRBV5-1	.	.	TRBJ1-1	TGCGCCAGCAGCTTGGGGGCAGGGATAGGAGCTTTCTTT	CASSLGAGIGAFF
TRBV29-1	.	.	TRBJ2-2	TGCAGCGTTGACGTGGGGCTCACCGGGGAGCTGTTTTTT	CSVDVGLTGELFF
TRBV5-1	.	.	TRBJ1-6	TGCGCCAGCAGCTCGGGTCTCTATAATTCACCCCTCCACTTT	CASSSGLYNSPLHF
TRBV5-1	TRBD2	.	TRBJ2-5	TGCGCCAGCAGCTTGGAACTAGCGGGACTCGGGGAGACCCAGTACTTC	CASSLELAGLGETQYF
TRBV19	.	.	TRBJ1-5	TGTGCCAGTAGTATTGGGACACTTACCCATCAGCCCCAGCATTTT	CASSIGTLTHQPQHF
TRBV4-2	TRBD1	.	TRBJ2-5	TGTGCCAGCAGTCGTGACAGGGTCGGTGAGACCCAGTACTTC	CASSRDRVGETQYF
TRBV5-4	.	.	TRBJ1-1	TGTGCCAGCATCAGGGCAGGGGTGGGGTACCGAACTGAAGCTTTCTTT	CASIRAGVGYRTEAFF
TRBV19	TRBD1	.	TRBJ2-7	TGTGCCACCCGCCGGACAGGGGGCCTTTACGAGCAGTACTTC	CATRRTGGLYEQYF
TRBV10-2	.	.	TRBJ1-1	TGCGCCAGCAGTGATGGAAGGGGAGGCACTGAAGCTTTCTTT	CASSDGRGGTEAFF
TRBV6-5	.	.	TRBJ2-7	TGTGCCAGCAGCGACATTAACGAGCAGTACTTC	CASSDINEQYF
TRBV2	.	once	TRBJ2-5	TGTGCCAGCAGTCGAGAGGAGACCCAGTACTTC	CASSREETQYF
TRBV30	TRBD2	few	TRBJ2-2	TGTGCCTGGAGTCTGGCTAGCGGGGGTTATTTCGCCGGGGAGCTGTTTTTT	CAWSLASGGYFAGELFF
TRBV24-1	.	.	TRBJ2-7	TGTGCCACCAGTGACTCTACCTCGAGCCACGAGCAGTACTTC	CATSDSTSSHEQYF
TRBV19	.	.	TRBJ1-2	TGTGCCAGTAGTATAGGGCAGTTCAACTATGGCTACACCTTC	CASSIGQFNYGYTF
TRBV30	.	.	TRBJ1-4	TGTGCCCGGAAAGGGGAGGGGAAACTGTTTTTT	CARKGEGKLFF
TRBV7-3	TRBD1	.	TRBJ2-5	TGTGCCAGCAGCTTGTCCGGGACAGGGATGGCAGAGACCCAGTACTTC	CASSLSGTGMAETQYF
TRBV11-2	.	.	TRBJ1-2	TGTGCCAGCAGCTCCAGGCCCCCCGGCTACACCTTC	CASSSRPPGYTF
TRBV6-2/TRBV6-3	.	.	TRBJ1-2	TGTGCCAGCAGTTACTCTCGGGACTTTGAGAGCGATGGCTACACCTTC	CASSYSRDFESDGYTF
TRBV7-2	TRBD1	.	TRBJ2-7	TGTGCCAGCAGCTTAGGTGGGACAGGGTCCGAGCAGTACTTC	CASSLGGTGSEQYF
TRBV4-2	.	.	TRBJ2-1	TGTGCCAGCAGCCAAGGGACCGGGGATGAATACAATGAGCAGTTCTTC	CASSQGTGDEYNEQFF
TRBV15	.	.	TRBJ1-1	TGTGCCACCAGCAGAGATGTCCTTTTGACTGAAGCTTTCTTT	CATSRDVLLTEAFF
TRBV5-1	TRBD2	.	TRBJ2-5	TGCGCCAGCGGACAAGCGGGGGCCAAAGAGACCCAGTACTTC	CASGQAGAKETQYF
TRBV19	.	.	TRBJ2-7	TGTGCCAGTGCGAACTGGGACACCTACGAGCAGTACTTC	CASANWDTYEQYF
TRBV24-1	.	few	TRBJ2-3	TGTGCCACCAGTGATCGAGGGGGTGGGACGCAGTATTTT	CATSDRGGGTQYF
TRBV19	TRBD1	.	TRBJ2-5	TGTGCCAGTAGTATGGGACAGGGAACGGAGACCCAGTACTTC	CASSMGQGTETQYF
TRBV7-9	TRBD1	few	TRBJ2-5	TGTGCCAGCAGCCCTACCCCCGGGACAGGGGGCGCGATGAGGGAGACCCAGTACTTC	CASSPTPGTGGAMRETQYF
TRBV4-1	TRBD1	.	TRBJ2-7	TGCGCCAGCAGCCAAGTGGGCCCGGGACAGGGGAGCTACGAGCAGTACTTC	CASSQVGPGQGSYEQYF
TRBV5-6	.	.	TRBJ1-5	TGTGCCAGCAGCTTATCTCCAGATAGCAATCAGCCCCAGCATTTT	CASSLSPDSNQPQHF
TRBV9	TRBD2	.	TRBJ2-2	TGTGCCAGCAGGAGGCGCGGGGGGTTCGCGAACACCGGGGAGCTGTTTTTT	CASRRRGGFANTGELFF
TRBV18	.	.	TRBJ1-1	TGTGCCATCCCTCTCTTCAGGGTCCTGGATGCGAACACTGAAGCTTTCTTT	CAIPLFRVLDANTEAFF
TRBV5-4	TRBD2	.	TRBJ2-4	TGTGCCAGCAGCTTGACTAGCGGGGGTACGGGGAACATTCAGTACTTC	CASSLTSGGTGNIQYF